The 11 T cell receptor beta chains below were found in one sample sequenced in a study of blood T cell repertoires in COVID-19. Sequencing was performed with immunoSEQ multiplex PCR; in TCRdb, only in-frame clones are kept and a portion is missing. The data show 15,000 or so clones, about 87% seen once. Sequences were obtained from peripheral blood. Source of these receptors: a human donor in a cohort sampled during active COVID-19.

The CDR3, as DNA: TGTGCCAGCAGCTTGAGGAGCAGCGGCCACGCCGCCTACGAGCAGTACTTC. Protein: CASSLRSSGHAAYEQYF. J is TRBJ2-7 and V is TRBV11-3; tentatively, D is TRBD2 (5 bases). The germline gives CDR1 SGHNT, CDR2 YENEEA. V lost 3 bases, J lost 2 bases, and 20 bases lay in between. The CDR3 is 17 residues long.

This clone appeared once. The chain combines TRBV4-1 with TRBJ2-3; 8 bases match TRBD1. The junction had 7 bases not matched to a gene; V was cut back by 4 bases and J by 4 bases. Germline V gives CDR1 MGHRA, CDR2 YSYEKL. The CDR3 runs 15 residues. CDR3 DNA sequence: TGCGCCAGCAGCCTCGGACAGGGAGTCGCAGATACGCAGTATTTT. It encodes CASSLGQGVADTQYF.

V and J are TRBV7-9 and TRBJ1-2, with 8 bases identical to TRBD1. This CDR3 region has 14 residues. V shed 1 base, J shed 8 bases, and the junction held 6 bases outside the gene matches. Germline CDR1 reads SEHNR; CDR2 reads FQNEAQ (reference sequence). In DNA form, the CDR3 reads TGTGCCAGCAGCTTAGGGACAGGGTACGGAGGCTACACCTTC. Its protein product is CASSLGTGYGGYTF.

CDR3 nucleotides: TGCGCCAGCAGCCAAGTCGGTCGAATTTACAATGAGCAGTTCTTC. It yields the protein CASSQVGRIYNEQFF. This rearrangement joins TRBV4-1 to TRBJ2-1; no clear D gene. Between the trimmed V and J ends, which lost 1 base and 4 bases, there was a span of 11 bases. Germline loops: CDR1 MGHRA, CDR2 YSYEKL. The CDR3 totals 15 residues.

This sequence joins TRBV5-8 and TRBJ2-3; TRBD2 agrees at 14 bases. Unmatched junction bases numbered 4, after V lost 3 bases and J lost 1 base. The CDR3 is 17 amino acids. Germline CDR1 reads SGHTS; CDR2 reads YDEGEE. CDR3 sequence: CASSSGLAGVGTDTQYF. The CDR3, as DNA: TGTGCCAGCAGCTCGGGACTAGCGGGAGTTGGCACAGATACGCAGTATTTT.

The sample holds one count of this clone. J is TRBJ1-6 and V is TRBV9, with 7 nucleotides matching TRBD1. The junction had 2 bases not matched to a gene; V was cut back by 3 bases and J by 14 bases. Per the germline V gene, CDR1 is SGDLS and CDR2 is YYNGEE. The CDR3 is 11 amino acids. DNA of the CDR3: TGTGCCAGCAGCGGACAGGGTTCCCTCCACTTT. Protein sequence: CASSGQGSLHF.

The CDR3 bases are TGTGCCAGCTCACGTTCCGGGACTAGCTCCTACAATGAGCAGTTCTTC. It encodes CASSRSGTSSYNEQFF. The V call is TRBV18, the J call TRBJ2-1, with 8 bases fitting TRBD2. CDR1 is KGHSH, CDR2 LQKENI, per germline. J gave up 0 bases and V 4 bases, and 5 bases lay outside the gene matches. The CDR3 is made up of 16 amino acids.

V and J are TRBV5-1 and TRBJ2-7, with D possibly matching TRBD2 (5 bases). V shed 6 bases and J shed 3 bases, with 13 bases lying between them. The CDR3 covers 13 residues. Germline CDR1 and CDR2: SGHRS and YFSETQ. The CDR3 loop is CASTVSGSYEQYF. In nucleotides, the CDR3 is TGCGCCAGCACAGTCAGCGGCAGCTACGAGCAGTACTTC.

This rearrangement joins TRBV18 to TRBJ1-5, with TRBD1 matching 9 bases. The CDR3 has 14 residues. From germline, CDR1 is KGHSH and CDR2 LQKENI. V dropped 3 bases and J dropped 9; count of bases not matched to a gene: 6. The CDR3 DNA reads as TGTGCCAGCTCACCGGGACAGGGTGAGTGGCCCCAGCATTTT. Translated: CASSPGQGEWPQHF. Filled out from reference TRBV18 and TRBJ1-5, the complete variable domain reads NAGVMQNPRHLVRRRGQEARLRCSPMKGHSHVYWYRQLPEEGLKFMVYLQKENIIDESGMPKERFSAEFPKEGPSILRIQQVVRGDSAAYFCASSPGQGEWPQHFGDGTRLSIL.

V gene TRBV18 combines with J gene TRBJ1-5; no clear D. The CDR3 is made up of 13 amino acids. V was pared by 4 bases and J by 7 bases, with 11 bases between. Looked up from germline, CDR1 is KGHSH and CDR2 is LQKENI. CDR3 bases: TGTGCCAGCTCACTCACCGACATGCAGCCCCAGCATTTT. Its protein is CASSLTDMQPQHF.

This chain joins TRBV5-4 and TRBJ2-3; 10 nucleotides align to TRBD2. Germline assignment: CDR1 SGHNT and CDR2 YYREEE (reference sequence). J was trimmed by 3 bases and V by 0 bases; bases with no gene match: 1. The CDR3 length is 15 residues. The CDR3 sequence is CASSLELAGTDTQYF. The CDR3 DNA reads TGTGCCAGCAGCTTGGAACTAGCGGGAACAGATACGCAGTATTTT.